One and the same sample provided the 22 T cell receptor beta chains below, sequenced in a study of OX40 agonist ivuxolimab in advanced cancers. Using immunoSEQ multiplex PCR, the repertoire was profiled, and TCRdb retains in-frame clones only, with some absent. The table lists approximately 77,000 clones, 80% to 95% of them singletons. Specimen: CD4+ or CD8+ T cells sorted from blood, collected in a trial of the OX40 agonist ivuxolimab. These receptor sequences come from an adult with an advanced solid tumor such as melanoma, head and neck, liver or kidney cancer.

The rearrangement joins TRBV27 to TRBJ1-2; D remains ambiguous. With 4 bases removed from V and 7 bases from J, the gap between germline ends came to 16 bases. CDR1 and CDR2 from the germline V gene are MNHEY and SMNVEV (reference sequence). The CDR3 runs 14 residues. CDR3 nucleotides: TGTGCCAGCAGTTCCCGTCCGCCCTCAGGTGGCTACACCTTC. It translates to CASSSRPPSGGYTF.

The J gene is TRBJ1-6, the V gene TRBV27, with 8 bases that match TRBD1. CDR1 MNHEY and CDR2 SMNVEV come from the germline V gene (reference sequence). This CDR3 contains 14 residues. After removal of 6 bases from V and 8 bases from J, the junction contained 6 bases not matched to a gene. As DNA, the CDR3 is TGTGCCAGCAGGTGGACAGGGTCCGATTCACCCCTCCACTTT. It specifies CASRWTGSDSPLHF.

V and J are TRBV7-6 and TRBJ1-3; 7 bases line up with TRBD1. V shed 2 bases and J 0 bases; nucleotides not matched to a gene: 13. This CDR3 is built from 19 residues. Germline V gene lookup returns CDR1 SGHVS and CDR2 FNYEAQ. This chain's CDR3 is CASSLHPGTGDPSGNTIYF. The CDR3 nucleotides read TGTGCCAGCAGCTTACACCCGGGCACAGGGGACCCCTCTGGAAACACCATATATTTT.

CDR3 amino acids: CARNSGGQETQYF. CDR3 bases: TGCGCCAGGAATAGCGGGGGGCAAGAGACCCAGTACTTC. The chain joins TRBV23-1 to TRBJ2-5; TRBD2 aligns across 10 bases. TRBV23-1 belongs to the ORF category, with a function that is uncertain. The CDR3 has 13 amino acids. The V and J ends lost 9 bases and 2 bases, in that order; junction bases with no gene match: 3.

The chain combines TRBV9 with TRBJ2-1, with no clear D. Germline V gene lookup returns CDR1 SGDLS and CDR2 YYNGEE. V shed 1 base and J shed 5 bases, with 7 bases lying between them. The CDR3 runs 13 residues. The CDR3 loop reads CASSVSANNEQFF. The CDR3 DNA reads as TGTGCCAGCAGCGTATCTGCTAACAATGAGCAGTTCTTC.

The chain joins TRBV27 to TRBJ2-1; TRBD2 agrees at 7 bases. The germline CDR1 and CDR2 sequences are MNHEY and SMNVEV (reference sequence). J lost 0 bases, V lost 5 bases, and 4 bases had no gene match. This CDR3 region has 15 residues. The CDR3 bases are TGTGCCAGCAGTGTACTAGCGAGCTCCTACAATGAGCAGTTCTTC. Amino acid sequence: CASSVLASSYNEQFF.

The rearrangement joins TRBV5-5 to TRBJ2-7, with 10 nucleotides matching TRBD1. V dropped 3 bases and J dropped 4; count of bases not matched to a gene: 7. Germline V CDR1 and CDR2: SGHKS, YYEKEE (reference sequence). There are 15 residues in the CDR3. The CDR3 spells CASSSPGQGGYEQYF. The CDR3 DNA sequence: TGTGCCAGCAGCTCACCCGGACAGGGGGGGTACGAGCAGTACTTC.

The chain recombines TRBV27 with TRBJ2-3; the match to TRBD2 covers 9 bases. Germline V gene data show CDR1 as MNHEY and CDR2 as SMNVEV (reference sequence). The CDR3 runs 15 residues. J was trimmed by 2 bases and V by 3 bases; bases with no gene match: 3. CDR3 sequence (DNA): TGTGCCAGCAGTTTGCAGCGGGGGGCCACAGATACGCAGTATTTT. Protein product: CASSLQRGATDTQYF.

This rearrangement joins TRBV4-3 to TRBJ2-3; D is perhaps TRBD2 (5 bases). Trimming shortened V by 0 bases and J by 4 bases, and 11 bases separated the two germline ends. Per the germline V gene, CDR1 is LGHNA and CDR2 is YSLEER. The CDR3 length is 15 residues. In nucleotides, the CDR3 is TGCGCCAGCAGCCAAGACGGGGTACGGTCAGATACGCAGTATTTT. It codes for CASSQDGVRSDTQYF.

J is TRBJ1-2 and V is TRBV7-9, with D perhaps TRBD1 (5 bases). V shed 1 base and J shed 4 bases, with 16 bases lying between them. This CDR3 has 16 amino acids. Germline V gives CDR1 SEHNR, CDR2 FQNEAQ (reference sequence). DNA of the CDR3: TGTGCCAGCAGCTTAGAAAGGGGCCAGCCAATCTATGGCTACACCTTC. It codes for CASSLERGQPIYGYTF.

The chain links TRBV27 to TRBJ1-2; D gene unclear. Germline CDR1 MNHEY, CDR2 SMNVEV (reference sequence). V lost 2 bases and J lost 1, with 8 bases in between. The length of the CDR3 is 14 residues. The CDR3 region is CASSLGQFNYGYTF. CDR3 coding DNA: TGTGCCAGCAGTTTAGGGCAGTTTAACTATGGCTACACCTTC.

The V call is TRBV20-1, the J call TRBJ2-1; TRBD2 matches 12 bases. The CDR3 length is 11 residues. V was clipped by 5 bases and J by 15 bases; unmatched bases: 5. Germline CDR1 reads DFQATT; CDR2 reads SNEGSKA (reference sequence). CDR3 sequence: CSAPSGGALFF. CDR3 coding DNA: TGCAGTGCTCCTAGCGGGGGGGCGTTGTTCTTC.

This rearrangement joins TRBV5-5 to TRBJ1-2, with D possibly TRBD1 on 6 matching bases. In germline, CDR1 is SGHKS, CDR2 YYEKEE (reference sequence). This CDR3 comprises 14 residues. Trimming pared 4 bases from V and 3 bases from J, leaving 13 bases between. CDR3 sequence reads: CASSTPTGYYGYTF. The CDR3 DNA is TGTGCCAGCAGCACGCCCACAGGGTACTATGGCTACACCTTC.

The genes are TRBV29-1 and TRBJ2-3; 10 bases fit TRBD2. Germline assignment: CDR1 SQVTM and CDR2 ANQGSEA. V lost 4 bases, J lost 5 bases, and 15 bases stayed unmatched. CDR3 length equals 17 residues. Written as DNA, the CDR3 is TGCAGCGTTGTTGGTCCAGCGGGGGGGCGGGTAGTAGATACGCAGTATTTT. This translates into CSVVGPAGGRVVDTQYF.

This chain's CDR3 is CASRISSYNSPLHF. CDR3 coding DNA: TGTGCCAGCAGGATTAGCTCCTATAATTCACCCCTCCACTTT. This chain connects TRBV28 to TRBJ1-6; D gene ambiguous. Germline-derived CDR1 and CDR2 are MDHEN and SYDVKM. There are 14 residues in the CDR3. V was cut by 6 bases and J by 0 bases, with 6 bases left in between. The complete variable domain, with remaining parts taken from reference TRBV28 and TRBJ1-6, reads DVKVTQSSRYLVKRTGEKVFLECVQDMDHENMFWYRQDPGLGLRLIYFSYDVKMKEKGDIPEGYSVSREKKERFSLILESASTNQTSMYLCASRISSYNSPLHFGNGTRLTVT.

The chain joins TRBV6-5 to TRBJ2-7, with D unclear. This CDR3 has 16 amino acids. The germline gives CDR1 MNHEY, CDR2 SVGAGI. V was clipped by 0 bases and J by 1 base, with 13 bases between them. CDR3 amino acids: CASSYSIGRHSYEQYF. In nucleotides, the CDR3 is TGTGCCAGCAGTTACTCGATCGGCCGTCATTCCTACGAGCAGTACTTC.

V and J are TRBV15 and TRBJ2-5; 7 bases line up with TRBD1. CDR1 LNHNV and CDR2 YYDKDF come from the germline V gene (reference sequence). The trim removed 4 bases at V and 1 base at J, leaving 3 bases unmatched. This CDR3 is built from 14 residues. This CDR3 reads CATSIDRAQETQYF. The DNA of the CDR3 is TGTGCCACCAGCATAGACAGGGCCCAAGAGACCCAGTACTTC. Drawing the rest from reference TRBV15 and TRBJ2-5, the complete variable domain is DAMVIQNPRYQVTQFGKPVTLSCSQTLNHNVMYWYQQKSSQAPKLLFHYYDKDFNNEADTPDNFQSRRPNTSFCFLDIRSPGLGDTAMYLCATSIDRAQETQYFGPGTRLLVL.

This chain uses TRBV2 with TRBJ2-7, with TRBD2 identical over 8 bases. V was clipped by 7 bases and J by 4 bases; unmatched bases: 6. The CDR3 totals 13 residues. Germline values: CDR1 SNHLY, CDR2 FYNNEI. CDR3 nucleotides: TGTGCCAGCAACGGGGGGGACCATTACGAGCAGTACTTC. Residues: CASNGGDHYEQYF. The full variable domain, in which reference TRBV2 and TRBJ2-7 provide the parts outside the CDR3, is EPEVTQTPSHQVTQMGQEVILRCVPISNHLYFYWYRQILGQKVEFLVSFYNNEISEKSEIFDDQFSVERPDGSNFTLKIRSTKLEDSAMYFCASNGGDHYEQYFGPGTRLTVT.

This clone was counted once. The chain links TRBV21-1 to TRBJ2-5; the listed D gene, TRBD2, was not tested against the DNA. TRBV21-1 is described as a pseudogene. The CDR3 is made up of 19 amino acids. The CDR3: CASSKAVGLRLAGQETQYF. CDR3 in DNA: TGTGCCAGCAGCAAAGCTGTGGGTTTACGGCTAGCGGGGCAAGAGACCCAGTACTTC.

The chain carries TRBV27 and TRBJ1-2; possibly TRBD1 for D (5 bases). The CDR3 runs 14 residues. Between the trimmed V and J ends, which lost 0 bases and 5 bases, there was a span of 10 bases. Germline CDR1 is MNHEY and CDR2 is SMNVEV (reference sequence). The CDR3 loop reads CASSLSIGGYGYTF. In nucleotides, the CDR3 is TGTGCCAGCAGTTTATCGATCGGGGGGTATGGCTACACCTTC.

The chain links TRBV27 to TRBJ1-5, with D hard to call. The CDR3 totals 16 residues. Per the germline V gene, CDR1 is MNHEY and CDR2 is SMNVEV (reference sequence). Trimming removed 5 bases from V and 4 bases from J, with 18 bases in between. CDR3 sequence reads: CASSPSIGESNQPQHF. The CDR3 region has the DNA TGTGCCAGCAGTCCATCGATTGGGGAGTCAAATCAGCCCCAGCATTTT.

J is TRBJ2-7 and V is TRBV29-1; 7 bases line up with TRBD2. V lost 5 bases, J lost 6 bases, and 4 bases stayed unmatched. The CDR3 consists of 11 residues. Germline assignment: CDR1 SQVTM and CDR2 ANQGSEA. In DNA, the CDR3 is TGCAGCGTTTTCGGGGAGGGCGAGCAGTACTTC. Protein: CSVFGEGEQYF.